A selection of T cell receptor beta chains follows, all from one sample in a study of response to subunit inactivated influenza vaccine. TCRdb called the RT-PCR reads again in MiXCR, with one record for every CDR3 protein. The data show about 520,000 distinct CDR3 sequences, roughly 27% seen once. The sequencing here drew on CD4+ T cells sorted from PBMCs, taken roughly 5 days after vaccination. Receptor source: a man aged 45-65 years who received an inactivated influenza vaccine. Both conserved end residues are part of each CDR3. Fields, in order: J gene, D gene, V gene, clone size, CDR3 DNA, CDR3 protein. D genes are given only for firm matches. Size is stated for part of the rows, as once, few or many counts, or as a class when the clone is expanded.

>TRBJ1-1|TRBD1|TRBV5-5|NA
TGTGCCAGCAGCCTCACGGGACAGACGAACACTGAAGCTTTCTTT
CASSLTGQTNTEAFF
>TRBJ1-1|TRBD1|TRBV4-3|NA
TGCGCCAGCAGCCCCCTCGGGACAGTGGACACTGAAGCTTTCTTT
CASSPLGTVDTEAFF
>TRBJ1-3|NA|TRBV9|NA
TGTGCCAGCAGCCGAGAGAACTCTGGAAACACCATATATTTT
CASSRENSGNTIYF
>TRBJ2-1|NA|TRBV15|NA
TGTGCCACCAGCAGAGTGATGGCAGAGTACAATGAGCAGTTCTTC
CATSRVMAEYNEQFF
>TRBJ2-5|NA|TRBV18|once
TGTGCCAGCTCACTCTATCGGGCAACCCAGGAGACCCAGTACTTC
CASSLYRATQETQYF
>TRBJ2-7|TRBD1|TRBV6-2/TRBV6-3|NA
TGTGCCAGCAGTTACGACAGGGGGCTTGCCCTACACTCCTACGAGCAGTACTTC
CASSYDRGLALHSYEQYF
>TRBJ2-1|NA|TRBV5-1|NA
TGCGCCAGCAGTCATAGCCGTACGCCACTCTCCTACAATGAGCAGTTCTTC
CASSHSRTPLSYNEQFF
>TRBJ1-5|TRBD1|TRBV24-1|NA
TGTGCCACCTATGGATGGGGACAGGGGGCTTTGGGCAATCAGCCCCAGCATTTT
CATYGWGQGALGNQPQHF
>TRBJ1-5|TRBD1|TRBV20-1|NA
TGCAGTGCTATACAGACAGGGGGACGTGCCCAGAAGCCCCAGCATTTT
CSAIQTGGRAQKPQHF
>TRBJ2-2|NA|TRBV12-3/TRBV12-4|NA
TGTGCCAGCAGTTTATTGGGGATCACCGGGGAGCTGTTTTTT
CASSLLGITGELFF
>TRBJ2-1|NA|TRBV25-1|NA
TGTGCCAGCAGTGACAGGCTCTCCTACAATGAGCAGTTCTTC
CASSDRLSYNEQFF
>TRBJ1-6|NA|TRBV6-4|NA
TGTGCCAGCATGGAAGACGGTCCTTATAATTCACCCCTCCACTTT
CASMEDGPYNSPLHF
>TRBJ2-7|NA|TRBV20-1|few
TGCAGTGCTAGAGTGACGGACGCGGCAGAGCAGTACTTC
CSARVTDAAEQYF
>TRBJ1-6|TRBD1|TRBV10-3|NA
TGTGCCAGCCGACAGGGGTGGAATTCACCCCTCCACTTT
CASRQGWNSPLHF
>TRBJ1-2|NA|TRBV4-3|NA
TGCGCCAGCAGCCAAGATCGCGGGATGCACCTCTATGGCTACACCTTC
CASSQDRGMHLYGYTF
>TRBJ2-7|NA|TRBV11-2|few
TGTGCCAGCAGCTTCCCTTTCGCGGGGTACTACGAGCAGTACTTC
CASSFPFAGYYEQYF
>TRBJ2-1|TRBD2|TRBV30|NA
TGTGCCTGGAGGTGGACTAGCTTAGTGCAGTTCTTC
CAWRWTSLVQFF
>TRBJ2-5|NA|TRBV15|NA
TGTGCCACCAGCAGATGGAGGGACACCCAAGAGACCCAGTACTTC
CATSRWRDTQETQYF
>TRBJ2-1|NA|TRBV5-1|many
TGCGCCAGCAGCTTGTATCCAGGGAATGAGCAGTTCTTC
CASSLYPGNEQFF
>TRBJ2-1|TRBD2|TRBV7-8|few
TGTGCCAGCAGTCGTACTAGCGGGGGGGCGTTCGAGCAGTTCTTC
CASSRTSGGAFEQFF
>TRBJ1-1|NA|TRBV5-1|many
TGCGCCAGCAGCTTGGACCAGCGGAGTGAAGCTTTCTTT
CASSLDQRSEAFF
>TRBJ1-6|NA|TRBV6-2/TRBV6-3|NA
TGTGCCAGCAGTCCCTCGGGGGAGAAGTCACCCCTCCACTTT
CASSPSGEKSPLHF
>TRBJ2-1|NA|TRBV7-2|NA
TGTGCCAGCAGCTCCGGGACTTTTACCTACAATGAGCAGTTCTTC
CASSSGTFTYNEQFF
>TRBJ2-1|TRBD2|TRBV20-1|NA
TGCAGTGCTAGTCTCCTAGCGGGACCCGATGAGCAGTTCTTC
CSASLLAGPDEQFF
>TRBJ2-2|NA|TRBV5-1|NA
TGCGCCAGCACTCTCTCTCCCCTCGACACCGGGGAGCTGTTTTTT
CASTLSPLDTGELFF
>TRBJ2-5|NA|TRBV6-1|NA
TGTGCCAGCAGGGGGGGGACACGCGTCGAGACCCAGTACTTC
CASRGGTRVETQYF
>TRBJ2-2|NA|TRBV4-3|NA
TGCGCCAGCAGCCAAGAGGGTTACCCCACCGGGGAGCTGTTTTTT
CASSQEGYPTGELFF
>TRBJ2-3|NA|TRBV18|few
TGTGCCAGCTCACCCGATGGCTATTCTAGCACAGATACGCAGTATTTT
CASSPDGYSSTDTQYF
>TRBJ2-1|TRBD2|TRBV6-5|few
TGTGCCAGCTTACTAGCGGGAGGGCTGGATGAGCAGTTCTTC
CASLLAGGLDEQFF
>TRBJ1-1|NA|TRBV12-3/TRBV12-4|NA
TGTGCCAGCACGGCACGGAGCGACACTGAAGCTTTCTTT
CASTARSDTEAFF
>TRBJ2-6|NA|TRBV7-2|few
TGTGCCAGCAGGTCTGGGGCCAACGTCCTGACTTTC
CASRSGANVLTF
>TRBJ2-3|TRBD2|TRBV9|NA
TGTGCCAGCAGCATAAGCGGGAGTACGCAGTATTTT
CASSISGSTQYF
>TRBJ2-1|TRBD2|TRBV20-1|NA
TGCAGTCTAGCTAGCGGGGGGTCCAGCTCCTACAATGAGCAGTTCTTC
CSLASGGSSSYNEQFF
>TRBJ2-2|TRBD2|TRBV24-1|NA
TGTGCCACCAGTGATCTGGCTAGCGGAGGCGGGGAGCTGTTTTTT
CATSDLASGGGELFF
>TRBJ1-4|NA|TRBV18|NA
TGTGCCAGCTCACTACGGGCGCAGCTCACCGAAAAACTGTTTTTT
CASSLRAQLTEKLFF
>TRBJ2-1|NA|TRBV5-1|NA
TGCGCCAGCAGCTCACCGCAGCTCAATGAGCAGTTCTTC
CASSSPQLNEQFF
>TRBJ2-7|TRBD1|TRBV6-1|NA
TGTGCCAGCAGCCTAAGACAGGGTAATAGCGAGCAGTACTTC
CASSLRQGNSEQYF
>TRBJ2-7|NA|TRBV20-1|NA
TGCAGTGCGAAGGACTGGTCCTACGAGCAGTACTTC
CSAKDWSYEQYF
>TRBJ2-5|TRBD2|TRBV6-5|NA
TGTGCCAGCAGTTACCCGCGGACTAGCGGGGGGGCCTTTGAGACCCAGTACTTC
CASSYPRTSGGAFETQYF
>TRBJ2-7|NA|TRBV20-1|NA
TGCAGTGCTAGAGATCCAGAGTACGAGCAGTACTTC
CSARDPEYEQYF
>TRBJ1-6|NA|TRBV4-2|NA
TGTGCCAGCAGCCAGAGGGGTTTGGATAATTCACCCCTCCACTTT
CASSQRGLDNSPLHF
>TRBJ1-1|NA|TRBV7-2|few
TGTGCCAGCAGTTCATTCTGGGGCACTGAAGCTTTCTTT
CASSSFWGTEAFF
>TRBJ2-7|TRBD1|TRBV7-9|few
TGTGCCAGCAGCTTAGGGGACAGGGCCCGGCTCGAGCAGTACTTC
CASSLGDRARLEQYF
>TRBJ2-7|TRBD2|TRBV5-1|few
TGCGCCAGCAGCGTGGGACTAGCGGGCTACGAGCAGTACTTC
CASSVGLAGYEQYF
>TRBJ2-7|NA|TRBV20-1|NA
TGCAGTGCTAGAATGGGCAGCGGATCATTCGAGCAGTACTTC
CSARMGSGSFEQYF
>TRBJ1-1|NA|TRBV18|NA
TGTGCCAGCTCACCACCGTCCGAGAACACTGAAGCTTTCTTT
CASSPPSENTEAFF
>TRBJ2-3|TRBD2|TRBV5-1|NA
TGCGCCAGCAGCTTGGCCGGACTAGCGGGAGCCACAGATACGCAGTATTTT
CASSLAGLAGATDTQYF